A single sample is the source of the 25 T cell receptor beta chains below, sequenced in a study of blood T cell repertoires in COVID-19. Repertoires were generated with immunoSEQ multiplex PCR, while TCRdb's copy carries only in-frame clones and drops some. The repertoire holds roughly 140,000 clones, around four fifths seen once, with about 6.1% in the top ten. Sequenced: PBMCs or T cells enriched from blood (not recorded which). These receptors originate from a middle-aged woman who had recovered from COVID-19.

V gene TRBV9 combines with J gene TRBJ2-3; 12 bases map to TRBD2. The V gene's germline CDR1 is SGDLS and CDR2 YYNGEE. V lost 0 bases and J lost 7; bases outside the gene matches: 3. The CDR3 length is 15 residues. The CDR3 nucleotides are TGTGCCAGCAGCGTAGAAACTAGCGGGGGGTATACGCAGTATTTT. Its protein is CASSVETSGGYTQYF.

This sequence joins TRBV29-1 and TRBJ1-6; D gene ambiguous. CDR1 is SQVTM, CDR2 ANQGSEA, per germline. V lost 4 bases to trimming and J lost 6 bases, with 16 bases between them. The CDR3 totals 15 residues. Here the CDR3 reads CSVVEGVGGNSPLHF. CDR3 in DNA: TGCAGCGTTGTTGAGGGAGTTGGAGGTAATTCACCCCTCCACTTT.

The genes are TRBV24-1 and TRBJ2-1; D possibly corresponds to TRBD2 (6 bases). Trimming removed 6 bases from V and 3 bases from J, with 11 bases in between. The CDR3 totals 14 residues. Germline V gives CDR1 KGHDR, CDR2 SFDVKD. The CDR3 DNA reads TGTGCCACCAGTAACGGGGGAGACTACAATGAGCAGTTCTTC. This translates into CATSNGGDYNEQFF.

The chain links TRBV11-1 to TRBJ2-2; D perhaps matches TRBD1 (5 bases). The CDR3 consists of 13 residues. The germline V and J ends were trimmed by 1 base and 5 bases, with 5 bases remaining between them. Germline assignment: CDR1 SGHAT and CDR2 FQDESV (reference sequence). In DNA form, the CDR3 reads TGTGCCAGCAGCTTAGGACAGACCGGGGAGCTGTTTTTT. It specifies CASSLGQTGELFF.

This chain links TRBV29-1 with TRBJ2-5, with D unresolved. The CDR3 contains 14 residues. Deletions cut 4 bases from V and 0 bases from J, with 12 bases between. Germline CDR1 is SQVTM and CDR2 is ANQGSEA. The CDR3 loop reads CSVAKTKYQETQYF. DNA of the CDR3: TGCAGCGTTGCAAAAACAAAGTACCAAGAGACCCAGTACTTC.

V usage is TRBV21-1 and J usage is TRBJ2-5; the DNA was not compared with TRBD1, the D call given in the table. TRBV21-1 has pseudogene status. The CDR3 totals 15 residues. The CDR3 region has the DNA TGTGCCAGCAGCAAAGCCGGTAGGGGGCTAGAGACCCAGTACTTC. Its protein is CASSKAGRGLETQYF.

This clone was observed once. The V and J genes are TRBV12-5 and TRBJ2-5, with 10 bases identical to TRBD2. This CDR3 comprises 17 residues. The V gene end was trimmed by 5 bases and the J gene end by 4 bases; junction bases not matched to a gene: 13. Per the germline V gene, CDR1 is LGHNT and CDR2 is FRNRAP. CDR3 amino acids: CASGPALLAGVGETQYF. The CDR3 region has the DNA TGTGCTAGTGGTCCGGCCCTCCTAGCGGGGGTGGGAGAGACCCAGTACTTC.

The V call is TRBV5-4, the J call TRBJ2-5; TRBD2 matches at 8 bases. Germline CDR1 and CDR2: SGHNT and YYREEE (reference sequence). This CDR3 is 13 amino acids long. The junction had 4 bases not matched to a gene; V was cut back by 9 bases and J by 0 bases. CDR3 DNA: TGTGCCACCTCGGGGGGGTACCAAGAGACCCAGTACTTC. Protein: CATSGGYQETQYF.

The chain carries TRBV27 and TRBJ1-6, with TRBD1 matching over 8 bases. Trimming cost V 0 bases and J 10 bases; bases outside gene matches: 11. From germline, CDR1 is MNHEY and CDR2 SMNVEV (reference sequence). CDR3 size: 17 residues. Here the CDR3 DNA reads TGTGCCAGCAGTTTATCGTCAGGACAGGGTCCGATCTCACCCCTCCACTTT. Encoded protein: CASSLSSGQGPISPLHF.

The chain couples TRBV3-1 (or the pseudogene TRBV3-2) to TRBJ1-1; 8 bases agree with TRBD1. This CDR3 has 17 amino acids. Germline V gene lookup returns CDR1 LGHDT and CDR2 YNNKEL (reference sequence). Trimming cost V 2 bases and J 0 bases; bases outside gene matches: 8. CDR3 region: CASSQSRTGLMNTEAFF. Here the CDR3 DNA reads TGTGCCAGCAGCCAATCCCGGACAGGGCTGATGAACACTGAAGCTTTCTTT.

This chain uses TRBV5-6 with TRBJ1-5, with TRBD1 as a possible D gene (5 bases). Germline CDR1 is SGHDT and CDR2 is YYEEEE. The CDR3 spans 14 residues. The germline V and J ends were trimmed by 7 bases and 2 bases, with 13 bases remaining between them. In DNA form, the CDR3 reads TGTGCCAGCTGTCGGGACTACTGCAATCAGCCCCAGCATTTT. Translating gives CASCRDYCNQPQHF. The full variable domain, in which reference TRBV5-6 and TRBJ1-5 provide the parts outside the CDR3, is DAGVTQSPTHLIKTRGQQVTLRCSPKSGHDTVSWYQQALGQGPQFIFQYYEEEERQRGNFPDRFSGHQFPNYSSELNVNALLLGDSALYLCASCRDYCNQPQHFGDGTRLSIL.

This clone was recorded only once. The chain combines TRBV18 with TRBJ2-5; weak D call: TRBD1 (5 bases). CDR3 length: 14 residues. V lost 6 bases and J lost 1, with 12 bases in between. Germline values: CDR1 KGHSH, CDR2 LQKENI. CDR3 DNA sequence: TGTGCCAGCTCCGCCAGGGCCACCCAAGAGACCCAGTACTTC. Protein: CASSARATQETQYF.

The rearrangement uses TRBV7-9 and TRBJ2-7; D is perhaps TRBD2 (5 bases). The V and J ends lost 6 bases and 5 bases respectively, with 14 bases between them. The CDR3 loop spans 13 amino acids. Germline V CDR1 and CDR2: SEHNR, FQNEAQ (reference sequence). The CDR3 sequence: CASRVSANDEQYF. In DNA, the CDR3 is TGTGCCAGCAGGGTTAGCGCAAACGACGAGCAGTACTTC.

The V call is TRBV5-1, the J call TRBJ2-2; 7 bases match TRBD1. The V and J ends lost 2 bases and 3 bases, in that order; junction bases with no gene match: 4. Germline CDR1 SGHRS, CDR2 YFSETQ. The CDR3 is 15 residues long. CDR3 region: CASSLGQADTGELFF. CDR3 coding DNA: TGCGCCAGCAGCTTAGGACAGGCAGACACCGGGGAGCTGTTTTTT.

This chain joins TRBV14 and TRBJ2-7; D is perhaps TRBD2 (6 bases). The CDR3 consists of 18 residues. The germline V gene encodes CDR1 SGHDN and CDR2 FVKESK. V was cut by 0 bases and J by 2 bases, with 20 bases left in between. The CDR3 region has the DNA TGTGCCAGCAGCCAAGATCGTGTAAGGCGGGGAGCTACCTACGAGCAGTACTTC. Protein: CASSQDRVRRGATYEQYF.

The chain combines TRBV5-5 with TRBJ1-4; D perhaps matches TRBD1 (6 bases). CDR3 length: 15 amino acids. V was clipped by 1 base and J by 5 bases, with 12 bases between them. Per the germline V gene, CDR1 is SGHKS and CDR2 is YYEKEE (reference sequence). The CDR3 is CASSLTGRVNEKLFF. The CDR3 DNA reads TGTGCCAGCAGCTTGACAGGGAGAGTGAATGAAAAACTGTTTTTT.

The V call is TRBV6-5, the J call TRBJ2-7; 10 bases fit TRBD2. The V gene's germline CDR1 is MNHEY and CDR2 SVGAGI. The CDR3 runs to 15 residues. Trimming cost V 3 bases and J 7 bases; bases outside gene matches: 9. Here the CDR3 reads CASSYSSGGQVEQYF. In nucleotides, the CDR3 is TGTGCCAGCAGTTATTCTAGCGGGGGTCAAGTGGAGCAGTACTTC.

CDR3 bases: TGTGCCAGCACCCCCAGGTATAGCAATCAGCCCCAGCATTTT. Translating gives CASTPRYSNQPQHF. The rearrangement uses TRBV28 and TRBJ1-5, with D unresolved. CDR1 is MDHEN, CDR2 SYDVKM, per germline. The V end lost 7 bases, the J end lost 0 bases, and 10 bases lay between the germline ends. This CDR3 is 14 amino acids long.

V is TRBV30 and J is TRBJ1-3; D ambiguous. V lost 1 base to trimming and J lost 0 bases, with 7 bases between them. The CDR3 runs to 14 residues. Germline assignment: CDR1 GTSNPN and CDR2 SVGIG (reference sequence). In DNA form, the CDR3 reads TGTGCCTGGAGTGCTGTATACTCTGGAAACACCATATATTTT. Translation: CAWSAVYSGNTIYF.

The V gene is TRBV2, the J gene TRBJ2-7; TRBD1 matches 8 bases. This CDR3 is built from 17 residues. Germline V CDR1 and CDR2: SNHLY, FYNNEI. The V segment lost 7 bases and the J segment 0 bases; nucleotides outside the gene matches: 14. The CDR3 DNA is TGTGCCAGCATTCAAAGGTATAGGACAGGGAGCTCCTACGAGCAGTACTTC. Its translation is CASIQRYRTGSSYEQYF.

V and J are TRBV18 and TRBJ1-6, with D possibly TRBD1 on 5 matching bases. The CDR3 covers 15 residues. The V gene lost 2 bases and the J gene lost 8 bases, with 13 bases spanning the gap. Germline CDR1 KGHSH, CDR2 LQKENI. This chain's CDR3 is CASSPGRVQHSPLHF. The DNA of the CDR3 is TGTGCCAGCTCACCAGGCAGGGTCCAGCATTCACCCCTCCACTTT.

This chain joins TRBV5-1 and TRBJ1-4; 7 nucleotides line up with TRBD1. Germline V gives CDR1 SGHRS, CDR2 YFSETQ. The junction had 9 bases not matched to a gene; V was cut back by 4 bases and J by 3 bases. This CDR3 is built from 16 residues. CDR3 nucleotides: TGCGCCAGCAGCCGGGACAGTGCGAAACCTAATGAAAAACTGTTTTTT. Amino acids: CASSRDSAKPNEKLFF.

The chain employs TRBV9 and TRBJ2-7; 7 nucleotides agree with TRBD1. Germline lookup yields CDR1 SGDLS and CDR2 YYNGEE. V lost 3 bases to trimming and J lost 10 bases; unmatched junction nucleotides: 10. CDR3 size: 13 residues. CDR3 sequence: CASSGETGTVQYF. CDR3 DNA sequence: TGTGCCAGCAGCGGTGAGACAGGGACGGTCCAGTACTTC.

V is TRBV7-2 and J is TRBJ2-4; 8 nucleotides line up with TRBD2. The CDR3 loop spans 14 amino acids. Germline CDR1 and CDR2: SGHTA and FQGNSA. V dropped 5 bases and J dropped 10; count of bases not matched to a gene: 10. The CDR3 protein is CASSTRGTRLIQYF. The CDR3 DNA reads TGTGCCAGCAGCACTAGGGGGACTAGATTGATTCAGTACTTC. Using reference TRBV7-2 and TRBJ2-4 for the parts outside the CDR3, the full variable domain is GAGVSQSPSNKVTEKGKDVELRCDPISGHTALYWYRQSLGQGLEFLIYFQGNSAPDKSGLPSDRFSAERTGGSVSTLTIQRTQQEDSAVYLCASSTRGTRLIQYFGAGTRLSVL.

The J gene is TRBJ2-5, the V gene TRBV5-1; 7 positions match TRBD1. The V gene end was trimmed by 4 bases and the J gene end by 3 bases; junction bases not matched to a gene: 6. The CDR3 consists of 14 residues. Germline CDR1 reads SGHRS; CDR2 reads YFSETQ. CDR3 loop: CASSPGTAKETQYF. The CDR3 DNA reads TGCGCCAGCAGCCCCGGGACAGCAAAAGAGACCCAGTACTTC.